This T cell receptor (beta chain) was sequenced in a study of T cell repertoires in cytomegalovirus infection. Study information: Public TCR beta signatures were indicative of both CMV infection and a matching HLA type. The study, taken as a whole, reports: Of the TCR beta families, the public ones yielded a cumulative frequency that identified carriers of CMV plus the relevant HLA.

TCRdb redid the calling of the reads with MiXCR, one entry per CDR3 protein. The sample holds some 600,000 distinct CDR3 sequences; roughly 24% are singletons and the top ten take roughly 8%. The sample holds a few counts of this clonotype. Its specificity is unknown. This CDR3 has 15 amino acids. V was cut by 1 base and J by 7 bases, with 16 bases left in between. Germline lookup yields CDR1 LNHNV and CDR2 YYDKDF (reference sequence). The sequenced sample consisted of CD8+ T cells from PBMCs. This chain joins TRBV15 and TRBJ1-2; TRBD1 is a possible D gene (5 bases). The sequence was collected from a human donor in good health (CMV status not recorded). Some clones in this sample may be carry-over from other donors' samples. CDR3 sequence: CATSRGQGSVFGYTF. DNA for the CDR3: TGTGCCACCAGCAGAGGGCAGGGATCGGTCTTTGGCTACACCTTC.